The 27 T cell receptor beta chains listed next were all sequenced from one sample in a study of cytomegalovirus exposure and HLA in healthy donors (dated by TCRdb to 2017 to 2019). Receptors were amplified or captured by the immunoSEQ multiplex PCR assay. For the multiplex PCR, a mixture combining 60 forward primers for TCR Vbeta segments and 13 reverse primers for TCR Jbeta segments was used. The immuneACCESS repertoire file appears here via TCRdb, limited to in-frame rearrangements. These files lack a portion of the clones; in checked studies, under half of the deficit traces to unresolved V genes, and the cause of the others is not known. This sample holds fewer than 250,000 clones; about three quarters were observed only once. The leading ten clones occupy approximately 1.8% of the sample. The specimen sequenced was PBMCs. The receptors stem from a male donor in good health and CMV-seronegative.

CDR3 coding DNA: TGTGCCAGCAGCTTAGGACAGGGAGGAGGGTGGGTATCTGAAGCTTTCTTT. It translates to CASSLGQGGGWVSEAFF. The chain has TRBV11-2 and TRBJ1-1; TRBD1 matches at 7 bases. The CDR3 has 17 amino acids. Germline assignment: CDR1 SGHAT and CDR2 FQNNGV. J lost 6 bases, V lost 1 base, and 14 bases had no gene match.

This clone has only a few counts. The V call is TRBV30, the J call TRBJ1-1; D ambiguous. V gave up 5 bases and J gave up 8 bases, with 12 bases separating them. CDR1 and CDR2 from the germline V gene are GTSNPN and SVGIG (reference sequence). The CDR3 is made up of 11 amino acids. CDR3 sequence reads: CAWVGGSEAFF. The CDR3 bases are TGTGCCTGGGTGGGAGGGAGCGAAGCTTTCTTT.

This clone was observed a handful of times. V is TRBV5-3 and J is TRBJ1-1, with a weak D call TRBD1 (6 bases). TRBV5-3 is an ORF, and what it does is uncertain. This CDR3 is built from 15 residues. V was pared by 10 bases and J by 3 bases, with 22 bases between. The DNA of the CDR3 is TGTGCCCCGCGCACCAAGACAGGCTTGGACACTGAAGCTTTCTTT. Protein product: CAPRTKTGLDTEAFF.

The V gene is TRBV2, the J gene TRBJ2-1; 8 nucleotides agree with TRBD1. CDR1 SNHLY and CDR2 FYNNEI come from the germline V gene. The CDR3 runs to 16 residues. Trimming cost V 4 bases and J 3 bases; bases outside gene matches: 8. The CDR3 loop reads CASSGADRGSYNEQFF. In DNA, the CDR3 is TGTGCCAGCAGTGGAGCTGACAGGGGAAGCTACAATGAGCAGTTCTTC.

The rearrangement joins TRBV6-4 to TRBJ2-1; a weak D match, TRBD1 (6 bases). Trimming took off 6 bases at V and 4 bases at J, with 16 bases between the two ends. The CDR3 has 15 residues. Germline-derived CDR1 and CDR2 are MRHNA and SNTAGT. CDR3 DNA sequence: TGTGCCAGCAGCCTGGAACAGGGCAGTTACAATGAGCAGTTCTTC. Protein: CASSLEQGSYNEQFF.

The rearrangement uses TRBV27 and TRBJ1-5, with TRBD1 identical over 8 bases. Per germline, CDR1 MNHEY and CDR2 SMNVEV (reference sequence). V was pared by 9 bases and J by 2 bases, with 9 bases of the junction left unmatched. The CDR3 contains 15 residues. The CDR3 sequence: CARQGGVGGNQPQHF. The CDR3 nucleotides read TGTGCCAGACAGGGGGGGGTTGGTGGCAATCAGCCCCAGCATTTT.

The chain is built from TRBV4-2 and TRBJ1-1; tentative D call: TRBD1 (6 bases). CDR1 is LGHNA and CDR2 is YNFKEQ in the germline V gene. V dropped 0 bases and J dropped 7 bases, with 15 bases sitting between them. This CDR3 spans 15 amino acids. CDR3 residues: CASSQEGGGQGEAFF. Here the CDR3 DNA reads TGTGCCAGCAGCCAAGAAGGGGGAGGGCAGGGTGAAGCTTTCTTT.

This sequence joins TRBV7-2 and TRBJ2-3; 7 bases line up with TRBD1. The CDR3 consists of 13 residues. Germline V gene data show CDR1 as SGHTA and CDR2 as FQGNSA. V dropped 3 bases and J dropped 7; count of bases not matched to a gene: 4. CDR3 bases: TGTGCCAGCAGCTTCCAGACAGGGTATACGCAGTATTTT. This translates into CASSFQTGYTQYF.

The rearrangement links TRBV28 to TRBJ1-5; a weak D match, TRBD1 (6 bases). Trimming cost V 4 bases and J 3 bases, with 16 bases left between them. Germline CDR1 reads MDHEN; CDR2 reads SYDVKM. This CDR3 spans 16 amino acids. CDR3 region: CASSSPPGGSNQPQHF. The CDR3 DNA reads as TGTGCCAGCAGTTCCCCGCCGGGGGGCTCCAATCAGCCCCAGCATTTT.

This clone was found once. J is TRBJ1-4 and V is TRBV30; 8 nucleotides line up with TRBD1. CDR1 is GTSNPN and CDR2 is SVGIG in the germline V gene (reference sequence). V shed 2 bases and J 8 bases; nucleotides not matched to a gene: 10. The CDR3 runs 15 residues. The CDR3 sequence: CAWSTRQGIGEKLFF. The CDR3 bases are TGTGCCTGGAGTACAAGACAGGGGATAGGGGAAAAACTGTTTTTT.

This sequence joins TRBV5-5 and TRBJ2-3; maybe TRBD2 (5 bases). V shed 3 bases and J shed 8 bases, with 13 bases lying between them. Germline CDR1 reads SGHKS; CDR2 reads YYEKEE (reference sequence). This CDR3 comprises 13 residues. This CDR3 is CASSSTREGTQYF. The DNA of the CDR3 is TGTGCCAGCAGCTCGACCCGTGAGGGTACGCAGTATTTT.

This clone has a handful of counts. The chain links TRBV27 to TRBJ1-5; perhaps TRBD1 as D (6 bases). Germline CDR1 MNHEY, CDR2 SMNVEV (reference sequence). The CDR3 spans 16 residues. The V gene lost 5 bases and the J gene lost 3 bases, with 17 bases spanning the gap. The CDR3 bases are TGTGCCAGCAGTAAAACAGGGCCGTGGAACAATCAGCCCCAGCATTTT. Its protein is CASSKTGPWNNQPQHF.

The chain carries TRBV4-1 and TRBJ2-7; 7 bases line up with TRBD2. CDR1 MGHRA and CDR2 YSYEKL come from the germline V gene. The CDR3 is made up of 14 amino acids. V dropped 4 bases and J dropped 5; count of bases not matched to a gene: 8. CDR3 nucleotide sequence: TGCGCCAGCAGCCCGACCCGGGACTACAACGAGCAGTACTTC. Protein product: CASSPTRDYNEQYF.

This chain uses TRBV19 with TRBJ1-1, with D hard to call. V was trimmed by 5 bases and J by 6 bases, leaving 7 bases between them. CDR3 size: 11 residues. From germline, CDR1 is LNHDA and CDR2 SQIVND (reference sequence). Here the CDR3 reads CASSLRAEAFF. In DNA form, the CDR3 reads TGTGCCAGTAGTCTGAGGGCTGAAGCTTTCTTT.

This sequence joins TRBV7-9 and TRBJ2-7; TRBD1 matches at 9 bases. V was clipped by 5 bases and J by 2 bases; unmatched bases: 7. Germline V gene sequence: CDR1 SEHNR, CDR2 FQNEAQ (reference sequence). The CDR3 is 15 amino acids. The CDR3 loop reads CASSPRGQGAYEQYF. The CDR3 region has the DNA TGTGCCAGCAGCCCCCGGGGACAGGGAGCCTACGAGCAGTACTTC.

In its sample, this clone was seen once. The chain has TRBV5-1 and TRBJ2-5; 13 nucleotides match TRBD2. The DNA matches TRBJ2-7 better at its end, which makes the J call doubtful. This CDR3 is built from 18 residues. Germline values: CDR1 SGHRS, CDR2 YFSETQ. CDR3: CASSLAAIGLAGDYEQYF. In DNA, the CDR3 is TGCGCCAGCAGCTTGGCCGCGATTGGACTAGCGGGGGACTACGAGCAGTACTTC.

This clone was seen a handful of times. The chain has TRBV23-1 and TRBJ2-7, with a tentative D call TRBD2 (5 bases). TRBV23-1 is an open reading frame, and its role is uncertain. With 1 base removed from V and 2 bases from J, the gap between germline ends came to 12 bases. The CDR3 length is 15 residues. CDR3 residues: CASSQLRVVTYEQYF. DNA of the CDR3: TGCGCCAGCAGTCAATTGAGGGTAGTCACCTACGAGCAGTACTTC.

The J gene is TRBJ1-1, the V gene TRBV5-1; 9 bases map to TRBD1. The germline gives CDR1 SGHRS, CDR2 YFSETQ. This CDR3 has 16 residues. J lost 7 bases, V lost 4 bases, and 14 bases had no gene match. CDR3 residues: CASSLGTGNRGGEAFF. Written as DNA, the CDR3 is TGCGCCAGCAGCCTCGGGACAGGGAATAGAGGCGGTGAAGCTTTCTTT.

The J gene is TRBJ2-3, the V gene TRBV27; TRBD2 agrees at 14 bases. CDR3 size: 15 residues. Germline V CDR1 and CDR2: MNHEY, SMNVEV (reference sequence). With 6 bases clipped from V and 6 bases from J, the junction kept 5 bases outside the gene matches. For the CDR3, the DNA is TGTGCCAGCAGCCGGGGACTAGCGGGAGTGGATACGCAGTATTTT. Its protein product is CASSRGLAGVDTQYF.

The V and J genes are TRBV7-3 and TRBJ2-2; 10 positions match TRBD1. The ends lost 4 bases at V and 2 bases at J; junction bases unmatched: 10. The V gene's germline CDR1 is SGHTA and CDR2 FQGTGA. The CDR3 totals 18 residues. The CDR3 protein is CASSSRTGGKGNTGELFF. The CDR3 nucleotides read TGTGCCAGCAGCTCACGGACAGGGGGGAAGGGTAACACCGGGGAGCTGTTTTTT.

The gene calls are TRBV4-2 and TRBJ2-3; TRBD1 matches 8 bases. V dropped 1 base and J dropped 4; count of bases not matched to a gene: 7. Germline V gene data show CDR1 as LGHNA and CDR2 as YNFKEQ. This CDR3 is built from 16 residues. CDR3 sequence (DNA): TGTGCCAGCAGCCAAGCCGGACAGGGAGTGCCAGATACGCAGTATTTT. Protein: CASSQAGQGVPDTQYF.

The CDR3 region is CASSLLYTGNTEAFF. CDR3 coding DNA: TGTGCCAGCAGTCTATTATATACAGGGAACACTGAAGCTTTCTTT. The chain recombines TRBV27 with TRBJ1-1, with D perhaps matching TRBD1 (5 bases). Trimming shortened V by 5 bases and J by 1 base, and 14 bases separated the two germline ends. CDR3 length equals 15 residues. Germline CDR1 is MNHEY and CDR2 is SMNVEV (reference sequence).

This clone appeared a few times. The chain is built from TRBV6-6 and TRBJ1-4, with D unclear. V dropped 6 bases and J dropped 5 bases, with 19 bases sitting between them. The CDR3 is 16 amino acids. Germline CDR1 and CDR2: MNHNY and SVGAGI (reference sequence). CDR3 in DNA: TGTGCCAGCAGCCCCTTGCGACATGGTGGCAATGAAAAACTGTTTTTT. Translation: CASSPLRHGGNEKLFF.

This clone was detected only once. The chain recombines TRBV5-1 with TRBJ2-5, with D possibly matching TRBD1 (6 bases). V was shortened by 1 base and J by 2 bases, with 12 bases between the two germline ends. Looked up from germline, CDR1 is SGHRS and CDR2 is YFSETQ. This CDR3 spans 15 amino acids. In nucleotides, the CDR3 is TGCGCCAGCAGCTTGAGAGGACAGATACAAGAGACCCAGTACTTC. Protein: CASSLRGQIQETQYF.

The DNA for the CDR3 is TGTGCCAGTAGTAGGGACAGATTAACCTACGAGCAGTACTTC. This encodes CASSRDRLTYEQYF. V and J are TRBV19 and TRBJ2-7, with TRBD1 matching 7 bases. Germline lookup yields CDR1 LNHDA and CDR2 SQIVND (reference sequence). There are 14 residues in the CDR3. J gave up 2 bases and V 4 bases, and 5 bases lay outside the gene matches.

This clone is a singleton in its sample. The J gene is TRBJ1-3, the V gene TRBV6-5, with D unclear. The ends were cut back, 0 bases at V and 7 bases at J, with 7 bases in the middle. The CDR3 has 13 residues. Germline V gene lookup returns CDR1 MNHEY and CDR2 SVGAGI. This chain's CDR3 is CASSYSAGNTIYF. For the CDR3, the DNA is TGTGCCAGCAGTTACTCCGCGGGTAACACCATATATTTT.

This clone turned up a few times. The rearrangement uses TRBV30 and TRBJ2-5, with TRBD1 identical over 7 bases. CDR3 length: 14 residues. Germline V gene lookup returns CDR1 GTSNPN and CDR2 SVGIG (reference sequence). Trimming cost V 8 bases and J 0 bases; bases outside gene matches: 9. CDR3: CARRDRVDQETQYF. In nucleotides, the CDR3 is TGTGCCCGTCGGGACAGAGTTGACCAAGAGACCCAGTACTTC.